These T cell receptor beta chains were read from a single sample in a study of chemoradiotherapy in HPV16-positive cancers. Here immunoSEQ multiplex PCR was the method, and the copy in TCRdb shows in-frame clones only, minus some. The sample holds several thousand clones, roughly nine tenths seen once. The material was tumor tissue, obtained from a patient who underwent chemoradiotherapy. The receptors were sampled from a human donor with HPV-associated anogenital cancer. The CDR3 runs from the conserved cysteine through the conserved F or W. A D gene is named only where the DNA matches it firmly. Size is stated for part of the rows, as once, few or many counts, or as a class when the clone is expanded.

clone_size: NA
d_call: TRBD1
j_call: TRBJ1-2
v_call: TRBV27
cdr3_length: 15
cdr3_nt: TGTGCCAGCAGTTTGAACCCGGGACAGGCCTATGGCTACACCTTC
cdr3_aa: CASSLNPGQAYGYTF

clone_size: once
d_call: NA
j_call: TRBJ1-2
v_call: TRBV6-5
cdr3_length: 13
cdr3_nt: TGTGCCAGCAGTTATGGACTCATCGGGGGCTACACCTTC
cdr3_aa: CASSYGLIGGYTF

clone_size: NA
d_call: NA
j_call: TRBJ2-5
v_call: TRBV14
cdr3_length: 13
cdr3_nt: TGTGCCAGCAGCCAAGATCTTGAAGAGACCCAGTACTTC
cdr3_aa: CASSQDLEETQYF

clone_size: NA
d_call: TRBD2
j_call: TRBJ2-7
v_call: TRBV2
cdr3_length: 15
cdr3_nt: TGTGCCAGCAGTGAAGAGAGTGGGGGGGGCTACGAGCAGTACTTC
cdr3_aa: CASSEESGGGYEQYF

clone_size: NA
d_call: NA
j_call: TRBJ2-1
v_call: TRBV6-6
cdr3_length: 15
cdr3_nt: NA
cdr3_aa: CASSSGRAPYNEQFF

clone_size: NA
d_call: NA
j_call: TRBJ1-4
v_call: TRBV10-3
cdr3_length: 13
cdr3_nt: TGTGCCACCAGCCTCGACAGTAGGGAAAAACTGTTTTTT
cdr3_aa: CATSLDSREKLFF

clone_size: NA
d_call: NA
j_call: TRBJ1-6
v_call: TRBV30
cdr3_length: 12
cdr3_nt: TGTGCCTTGGCCCCAGAGAGGGAGCCCCTCCACTTT
cdr3_aa: CALAPEREPLHF

clone_size: NA
d_call: NA
j_call: TRBJ2-2
v_call: TRBV5-1
cdr3_length: 15
cdr3_nt: TGCGCCAGCAGCTTGAGCGGCTCGAACACCGGGGAGCTGTTTTTT
cdr3_aa: CASSLSGSNTGELFF

clone_size: NA
d_call: TRBD1
j_call: TRBJ1-2
v_call: TRBV7-9
cdr3_length: 16
cdr3_nt: TGTGCCAGCAGCCTAGGGCAGGGGGCCACGAGCTATGGCTACACCTTC
cdr3_aa: CASSLGQGATSYGYTF

clone_size: NA
d_call: NA
j_call: TRBJ2-1
v_call: TRBV2
cdr3_length: 14
cdr3_nt: TGTGCCAGTAGACGGGGGAATACCTACAATGAGCAGTTCTTC
cdr3_aa: CASRRGNTYNEQFF

clone_size: NA
d_call: NA
j_call: TRBJ1-2
v_call: TRBV7-9
cdr3_length: 13
cdr3_nt: TGTGCCAGCAGCTGGCAGAGGGGAGGTGGCTACACCTTC
cdr3_aa: CASSWQRGGGYTF

clone_size: NA
d_call: NA
j_call: TRBJ1-1
v_call: TRBV6-6
cdr3_length: 14
cdr3_nt: TGTGCCAGCAGCCCCTCGGACAGATACACTGAAGCTTTCTTT
cdr3_aa: CASSPSDRYTEAFF

clone_size: once
d_call: TRBD1
j_call: TRBJ1-1
v_call: TRBV29-1
cdr3_length: 13
cdr3_nt: TGCAGCGGCCTGGGACAGCTGAACACTGAAGCTTTCTTT
cdr3_aa: CSGLGQLNTEAFF

clone_size: once
d_call: TRBD2
j_call: TRBJ2-2
v_call: TRBV5-1
cdr3_length: 17
cdr3_nt: TGCGCCAGCAGGACCCCGACTAGCGGAAAGAACACCGGGGAGCTGTTTTTT
cdr3_aa: CASRTPTSGKNTGELFF

clone_size: NA
d_call: NA
j_call: TRBJ1-2
v_call: TRBV2
cdr3_length: 14
cdr3_nt: TGTGCCAGCAGTGCGTTTTCCTGGACGAATGGCTACACCTTC
cdr3_aa: CASSAFSWTNGYTF

clone_size: NA
d_call: NA
j_call: TRBJ2-1
v_call: TRBV4-3
cdr3_length: 13
cdr3_nt: TGCGCCAGCAGCCAAGATTTTAGCACTGAGCAGTTCTTC
cdr3_aa: CASSQDFSTEQFF

clone_size: NA
d_call: NA
j_call: TRBJ2-2
v_call: TRBV25-1
cdr3_length: 17
cdr3_nt: TGTGCCAGCAGTGAAATCTCCGTGCCTGGTACCACCGGGGAGCTGTTTTTT
cdr3_aa: CASSEISVPGTTGELFF

clone_size: NA
d_call: NA
j_call: TRBJ1-3
v_call: TRBV7-8
cdr3_length: 18
cdr3_nt: TGTGCCAGCAGCTTATCAATTCGGGGTTCAGGCTCTGGAAACACCATATATTTT
cdr3_aa: CASSLSIRGSGSGNTIYF

clone_size: NA
d_call: NA
j_call: TRBJ2-2
v_call: TRBV5-1
cdr3_length: 17
cdr3_nt: TGCGCCAGCAGCTTGGACTACAGGGTAACGAACACCGGGGAGCTGTTTTTT
cdr3_aa: CASSLDYRVTNTGELFF

clone_size: NA
d_call: NA
j_call: TRBJ2-1
v_call: TRBV15
cdr3_length: 12
cdr3_nt: TGTGCCACCAGCAGATCCTTGGAGGGGCAGTTCTTC
cdr3_aa: CATSRSLEGQFF

clone_size: NA
d_call: NA
j_call: TRBJ1-6
v_call: TRBV19
cdr3_length: 14
cdr3_nt: TGTGCCAGTAGTATCAATGACGGAAATTCACCCCTCCACTTT
cdr3_aa: CASSINDGNSPLHF

clone_size: few
d_call: NA
j_call: TRBJ2-2
v_call: TRBV5-6
cdr3_length: 16
cdr3_nt: TGTGCCAGCAGCGTGGACCCTTGGGGATTGACCGGGGAGCTGTTTTTT
cdr3_aa: CASSVDPWGLTGELFF

clone_size: NA
d_call: NA
j_call: TRBJ2-3
v_call: TRBV5-1
cdr3_length: 15
cdr3_nt: TGCGCCAGCAGCCAATCGACAGTACGGACAGATACGCAGTATTTT
cdr3_aa: CASSQSTVRTDTQYF

clone_size: NA
d_call: TRBD1
j_call: TRBJ1-4
v_call: TRBV9
cdr3_length: 14
cdr3_nt: TGTGCCAGCAGCGCACCAGGGGGGGATGAAAAACTGTTTTTT
cdr3_aa: CASSAPGGDEKLFF

clone_size: NA
d_call: NA
j_call: TRBJ2-7
v_call: TRBV10-1
cdr3_length: 10
cdr3_nt: TGCGCCGGGCCCCCACACGAGCAGTACTTC
cdr3_aa: CAGPPHEQYF

clone_size: once
d_call: NA
j_call: TRBJ1-1
v_call: TRBV7-6
cdr3_length: 13
cdr3_nt: TGTGCCAGCAGCTTAGAGGTGTACACTGAAGCTTTCTTT
cdr3_aa: CASSLEVYTEAFF

clone_size: NA
d_call: NA
j_call: TRBJ1-5
v_call: TRBV19
cdr3_length: 12
cdr3_nt: TGTGCCAGTAGTATGCAGAATCAGCCCCAGCATTTT
cdr3_aa: CASSMQNQPQHF

clone_size: NA
d_call: NA
j_call: TRBJ2-1
v_call: TRBV7-3
cdr3_length: 13
cdr3_nt: TGTGCCAGCAGCTCCAGGGGCCACAATGAGCAGTTCTTC
cdr3_aa: CASSSRGHNEQFF

clone_size: NA
d_call: NA
j_call: TRBJ2-1
v_call: TRBV2
cdr3_length: 11
cdr3_nt: TGTGCCAGCAGTGCAAACAATGAGCAGTTCTTC
cdr3_aa: CASSANNEQFF

clone_size: NA
d_call: NA
j_call: TRBJ2-5
v_call: TRBV5-5
cdr3_length: 16
cdr3_nt: TGTGCCAGCAGCTTAATAGGGAGCCCGATCCAAGAGACCCAGTACTTC
cdr3_aa: CASSLIGSPIQETQYF

clone_size: NA
d_call: TRBD1
j_call: TRBJ1-1
v_call: TRBV4-2
cdr3_length: 13
cdr3_nt: TGTGCCAGCAGCGCACAGGGGAGCACTGAAGCTTTCTTT
cdr3_aa: CASSAQGSTEAFF

clone_size: NA
d_call: NA
j_call: TRBJ2-1
v_call: TRBV7-6
cdr3_length: 16
cdr3_nt: TGTGCCAGCAGCTTGGCCGGGACTTCGTTCTACAATGAGCAGTTCTTC
cdr3_aa: CASSLAGTSFYNEQFF

clone_size: NA
d_call: NA
j_call: TRBJ2-7
v_call: TRBV5-5
cdr3_length: 13
cdr3_nt: TGTGCCAGCAGCTTGGAGCTTTTGTACGAGCAGTACTTC
cdr3_aa: CASSLELLYEQYF

clone_size: once
d_call: NA
j_call: TRBJ2-7
v_call: TRBV6-5
cdr3_length: 16
cdr3_nt: TGTGCCAGCAGTTACGGAACCGGGACACCTTTCTACGAGCAGTACTTC
cdr3_aa: CASSYGTGTPFYEQYF

clone_size: NA
d_call: NA
j_call: TRBJ2-2
v_call: TRBV4-1
cdr3_length: 14
cdr3_nt: TGCGCCAGCAGCCAAGTTCCGAGGACCGGGGAGCTGTTTTTT
cdr3_aa: CASSQVPRTGELFF

clone_size: NA
d_call: NA
j_call: TRBJ1-1
v_call: TRBV25-1
cdr3_length: 13
cdr3_nt: TGTGCCAGCATCAGGGATCCGAACACTGAAGCTTTCTTT
cdr3_aa: CASIRDPNTEAFF

clone_size: NA
d_call: NA
j_call: TRBJ2-7
v_call: TRBV6-6
cdr3_length: 15
cdr3_nt: TGTGCCAGCAGGGGTGGAGTGGGCTTATCCTACGAGCAGTACTTC
cdr3_aa: CASRGGVGLSYEQYF

clone_size: NA
d_call: NA
j_call: TRBJ2-2
v_call: TRBV19
cdr3_length: 12
cdr3_nt: TGTGCCAGTAGTCGTAGATCCGGGGAGCTGTTTTTT
cdr3_aa: CASSRRSGELFF

clone_size: NA
d_call: NA
j_call: TRBJ2-2
v_call: TRBV27
cdr3_length: 13
cdr3_nt: TGTGCCAGCAGCCCGCGAGGCCCCGGGGAGCTGTTTTTT
cdr3_aa: CASSPRGPGELFF

clone_size: NA
d_call: NA
j_call: TRBJ1-2
v_call: TRBV19
cdr3_length: 14
cdr3_nt: TGTGCCAGTAGTATAGGCGCAGCCAACTATGGCTACACCTTC
cdr3_aa: CASSIGAANYGYTF

clone_size: few
d_call: TRBD1
j_call: TRBJ2-2
v_call: TRBV19
cdr3_length: 18
cdr3_nt: TGTGCCAGTAGTATTTTGTTCGGACAGGGGTCAAGCACCGGGGAGCTGTTTTTT
cdr3_aa: CASSILFGQGSSTGELFF

clone_size: NA
d_call: TRBD1
j_call: TRBJ1-1
v_call: TRBV4-2
cdr3_length: 16
cdr3_nt: TGTGCCAGCAGCCAAGAAGGGGACAGGGGGAAGGATGAAGCTTTCTTT
cdr3_aa: CASSQEGDRGKDEAFF

clone_size: NA
d_call: NA
j_call: TRBJ1-3
v_call: TRBV5-5
cdr3_length: 17
cdr3_nt: TGTGCCAGCAGTTCTCGGACAGAAGTGCTGGCTGGAAACACCATATATTTT
cdr3_aa: CASSSRTEVLAGNTIYF

clone_size: NA
d_call: NA
j_call: TRBJ1-1
v_call: TRBV4-1
cdr3_length: 15
cdr3_nt: TGCGCCAGCAGCCAAGAGGCAGGGACGAACACTGAAGCTTTCTTT
cdr3_aa: CASSQEAGTNTEAFF

clone_size: NA
d_call: TRBD2
j_call: TRBJ2-7
v_call: TRBV15
cdr3_length: 14
cdr3_nt: TGTGCCACCTCTTTAGCGGGAGGGATTTACGAGCAGTACTTC
cdr3_aa: CATSLAGGIYEQYF

clone_size: NA
d_call: NA
j_call: TRBJ1-1
v_call: TRBV6-5
cdr3_length: 15
cdr3_nt: TGTGCCAGCAGTTACTCGGGCAGTCTGAACACTGAAGCTTTCTTT
cdr3_aa: CASSYSGSLNTEAFF